The 21 T cell receptor beta chains in this list originate from one sample, sequenced in a study of T cell repertoires in cytomegalovirus infection. TCRdb itself ran the reads through MiXCR, one entry per CDR3 protein. Seen here are about 69,000 distinct CDR3 sequences, around 28% observed once, and the top ten hold 45% to 75%. These receptors' targets are unknown. Source: CD8+ T cells from cultured PBMCs, taken from culture after CMV antigen stimulation. The receptors come from a human donor in good health (CMV status not recorded). Some clones in this sample may be carry-over from other donors' samples.

This clonotype was counted a few times. V and J are TRBV27 and TRBJ2-2, with 8 bases identical to TRBD1. Germline assignment: CDR1 MNHEY and CDR2 SMNVEV (reference sequence). The CDR3 extends over 14 amino acids. Germline trimming cut 2 bases from V and 5 bases from J; bases unmatched to any gene: 1. The CDR3 DNA reads TGTGCCAGCAGTTTAGGACAGGGAACCGGGGAGCTGTTTTTT. Protein: CASSLGQGTGELFF.

This chain links TRBV27 with TRBJ1-2; 9 bases line up with TRBD1. There are 17 residues in the CDR3. From germline, CDR1 is MNHEY and CDR2 SMNVEV (reference sequence). V lost 4 bases to trimming and J lost 2 bases; unmatched junction nucleotides: 11. For the CDR3, the DNA is TGTGCCAGCAGTTCCTACAGGGAACAGGGGGCCAACTATGGCTACACCTTC. Its protein product is CASSSYREQGANYGYTF.

V usage is TRBV6-2 or TRBV6-3 and J usage is TRBJ2-3, with D uncertain. Per the germline V gene, CDR1 is MNHEY and CDR2 is SVGEGT. Trimming removed 5 bases from V and 1 base from J, with 7 bases in between. The length of the CDR3 is 13 residues. The CDR3 DNA follows: TGTGCCAGCAGTGACCCGGGCACAGATACGCAGTATTTT. This codes for CASSDPGTDTQYF.

This clonotype was picked up many times. V usage is TRBV12-3 or TRBV12-4 and J usage is TRBJ1-1; D not resolved. The CDR3 consists of 11 residues. V lost 1 base and J lost 8, with 5 bases in between. The DNA for the CDR3 is TGTGCCAGCAGTTTAGGGAGGGAAGCTTTCTTT. This gives the protein CASSLGREAFF.

The chain has TRBV27 and TRBJ1-5; 11 nucleotides agree with TRBD1. The CDR3 length is 16 residues. Per the germline V gene, CDR1 is MNHEY and CDR2 is SMNVEV (reference sequence). Germline trimming cut 5 bases from V and 7 bases from J; bases unmatched to any gene: 10. CDR3: CASSPGTGGSIQPQHF. The CDR3 DNA reads TGTGCCAGCAGTCCCGGGACAGGGGGGTCGATACAGCCCCAGCATTTT.

This clonotype is classed as medium-sized. The chain is built from TRBV10-3 and TRBJ2-1, with 13 bases matching TRBD2. The CDR3 is made up of 16 amino acids. V gave up 3 bases and J gave up 4 bases; unmatched junction bases: 3. CDR1 is ENHRY and CDR2 is SYGVKD in the germline V gene. CDR3 nucleotide sequence: TGTGCCATCAGTGACTCGGGACTAGCGGGGTACAATGAGCAGTTCTTC. Its translation is CAISDSGLAGYNEQFF.

The chain employs TRBV7-9 and TRBJ2-7; TRBD2 agrees at 10 bases. The trim removed 5 bases at V and 4 bases at J, leaving 8 bases unmatched. CDR3 length: 15 amino acids. The germline V gene has CDR1 SEHNR and CDR2 FQNEAQ (reference sequence). DNA for the CDR3: TGTGCCAGCAGCCCCCCGGGACTAGCGATATACGAGCAGTACTTC. Translation: CASSPPGLAIYEQYF. Looking up the rest from reference TRBV7-9 and TRBJ2-7 gives the full variable domain: DTGVSQNPRHKITKRGQNVTFRCDPISEHNRLYWYRQTLGQGPEFLTYFQNEAQLEKSRLLSDRFSAERPKGSFSTLEIQRTEQGDSAMYLCASSPPGLAIYEQYFGPGTRLTVT.

The table lists this clonotype with a few counts. The chain has TRBV19 and TRBJ2-2; TRBD2 matches 7 bases. The V and J ends lost 2 bases and 6 bases, in that order; junction bases with no gene match: 6. This CDR3 comprises 15 residues. Germline V gene data show CDR1 as LNHDA and CDR2 as SQIVND (reference sequence). The DNA of the CDR3 is TGTGCCAGTAGTATACGACTAGCCGGGCCCGGGGAGCTGTTTTTT. It encodes CASSIRLAGPGELFF. Full variable domain (outside the CDR3, taken from reference TRBV19 and TRBJ2-2): DGGITQSPKYLFRKEGQNVTLSCEQNLNHDAMYWYRQDPGQGLRLIYYSQIVNDFQKGDIAEGYSVSREKKESFPLTVTSAQKNPTAFYLCASSIRLAGPGELFFGEGSRLTVL.

This chain links TRBV20-1 with TRBJ1-5; 7 bases map to TRBD1. With V trimmed by 5 bases and J by 0 bases, 7 bases remained unmatched. The CDR3 contains 15 residues. The germline V gene has CDR1 DFQATT and CDR2 SNEGSKA (reference sequence). The CDR3 nucleotides read TGCAGTGCTCTCCATGACAGGGATAGCAATCAGCCCCAGCATTTT. It encodes CSALHDRDSNQPQHF.

This sequence joins TRBV3-1 and TRBJ1-5; D perhaps matches TRBD1 (5 bases). From germline, CDR1 is LGHDT and CDR2 YNNKEL (reference sequence). V was clipped by 0 bases and J by 7 bases, with 16 bases between them. The CDR3 extends over 16 amino acids. The CDR3 DNA follows: TGTGCCAGCAGCCAAGATTCGATGACAGACGACCAGCCCCAGCATTTT. This gives the protein CASSQDSMTDDQPQHF. The entire variable domain, with the rest obtained from reference TRBV3-1 and TRBJ1-5, is as follows: DTAVSQTPKYLVTQMGNDKSIKCEQNLGHDTMYWYKQDSKKFLKIMFSYNNKELIINETVPNRFSPKSPDKAHLNLHINSLELGDSAVYFCASSQDSMTDDQPQHFGDGTRLSIL.

Of note for this clonotype: A much larger clone sits a single nucleotide away, making a read error possible. The DNA for the CDR3 is TGTGCCAGCAGCCAACCTACAGGGGGGGTAAACACCAAATATTTT. Protein product: CASSQPTGGVNTKYF. The chain recombines TRBV7-2 with TRBJ1-3, with 8 bases aligning to TRBD1. Germline V CDR1 and CDR2: SGHTA, FQGNSA. This CDR3 comprises 15 residues.

This clonotype was recorded a few times. The chain recombines TRBV19 with TRBJ1-5, with 9 bases identical to TRBD1. Trimming removed 3 bases from V and 1 base from J; junction bases left unmatched: 4. Looked up from germline, CDR1 is LNHDA and CDR2 is SQIVND (reference sequence). This CDR3 contains 16 residues. The CDR3 reads CASSMDRGVSNQPQHF. CDR3 nucleotide sequence: TGTGCCAGTAGTATGGACAGGGGCGTGAGCAATCAGCCCCAGCATTTT.

V and J are TRBV7-9 and TRBJ2-3, with D maybe TRBD2 (6 bases). The CDR3 is made up of 14 amino acids. The germline gives CDR1 SEHNR, CDR2 FQNEAQ (reference sequence). The V end lost 4 bases, the J end lost 6 bases, and 14 bases lay between the germline ends. The CDR3: CASSSRDSADTQYF. The CDR3, as DNA: TGTGCCAGCAGCTCCCGGGACTCAGCCGATACGCAGTATTTT.

This clonotype was seen only a few times. The rearrangement uses TRBV14 and TRBJ1-1; D might be TRBD1 (5 bases). Germline V lookup: CDR1 SGHDN, CDR2 FVKESK. V was trimmed by 0 bases and J by 1 base, leaving 9 bases between them. CDR3 length equals 15 residues. The CDR3 DNA reads as TGTGCCAGCAGCCAAGATCAGGGCTCGAACACTGAAGCTTTCTTT. Its protein is CASSQDQGSNTEAFF.

About this clonotype itself: This sequence may be a read error, since a much larger clone differs from it by one base. The chain joins TRBV15 to TRBJ2-2; D not certain. The CDR3 runs 14 residues. Germline CDR1 and CDR2: LNHNV and YYDKDF (reference sequence). CDR3 protein: CVTSRDRSTGELFF. CDR3 coding DNA: TGTGTCACCAGCAGAGATCGGAGCACCGGGGAGCTGTTTTTT.

A word on this clonotype: A single base separates this from a much larger clone, so it may be a read error. The chain links TRBV2 to TRBJ2-2; TRBD1 aligns across 7 bases. CDR3 length: 16 residues. The germline gives CDR1 SNHLY, CDR2 FYNNEI. The CDR3 spells CASSAGDRGNTGELLF. The CDR3 region has the DNA TGTGCCAGCAGTGCTGGGGACAGAGGTAACACCGGGGAGCTGTTGTTT.

This clonotype was detected a few times. This chain links TRBV19 with TRBJ2-7, with 7 bases identical to TRBD1. Trimming at V came to 3 bases and at J to 0 bases, leaving 8 bases not matched to a gene. CDR3 length equals 16 residues. In germline, CDR1 is LNHDA, CDR2 SQIVND (reference sequence). The CDR3 spells CASSITTGWSSYEQYF. CDR3 bases: TGTGCCAGTAGTATTACGACAGGGTGGAGCTCCTACGAGCAGTACTTC.

The chain carries TRBV6-1 and TRBJ2-1, with unresolved D. V was pared by 5 bases and J by 6 bases, with 14 bases between. The CDR3 consists of 14 residues. The V gene's germline CDR1 is MNHNS and CDR2 SASEGT. The CDR3 sequence: CASSYTGPPNEQFF. CDR3 nucleotide sequence: TGTGCCAGCAGTTACACCGGGCCACCCAATGAGCAGTTCTTC.

In this sample, this clonotype turned up a few times. The gene calls are TRBV20-1 and TRBJ2-2; weak D call: TRBD1 (6 bases). CDR3 length: 14 residues. V was trimmed by 7 bases and J by 2 bases, leaving 14 bases between them. In germline, CDR1 is DFQATT, CDR2 SNEGSKA (reference sequence). CDR3 nucleotides: TGCAGTGTTTGGACAGTTAAAAACACCGGGGAGCTGTTTTTT. It specifies CSVWTVKNTGELFF.

The chain employs TRBV5-5 and TRBJ1-4; D remains ambiguous. The CDR3 loop spans 16 amino acids. Germline V lookup: CDR1 SGHKS, CDR2 YYEKEE (reference sequence). The V end lost 1 base, the J end lost 4 bases, and 14 bases lay between the germline ends. The CDR3 reads CASSLSGRPLNEKLFF. DNA for the CDR3: TGTGCCAGCAGCTTGTCGGGCAGGCCTCTTAATGAAAAACTGTTTTTT.

Concerning this clonotype: Sequence at one end of the junction differs from germline and may be a read error. V is TRBV7-8 and J is TRBJ1-5; D perhaps matches TRBD1 (6 bases). CDR3 length equals 15 residues. From germline, CDR1 is SGHVS and CDR2 FQNEAQ. The CDR3 loop is CASSSVYEGDQPQNF. CDR3 sequence (DNA): TGTGCCAGCAGCTCAGTTTACGAGGGGGATCAGCCCCAGAATTTT.